This T cell receptor (beta chain) emerged from a study of blood T cell repertoires in COVID-19. Study-wide background: Specimens from acute and convalescent COVID-19 originated in the United States, Italy and Spain. T cells, B-cell-depleted T cells, or PBMCs provided the cDNA or gDNA that served as material.

Only one count was recorded for this clone. Germline V gene sequence: CDR1 MNHEY, CDR2 SVGAGI. Trimming cost V 4 bases and J 2 bases, with 12 bases left between them. There are 14 residues in the CDR3. Methods used by the authors: From reference gene primer amplification, estimates of nucleated cell counts were derived. The protocol was immunoSEQ multiplex PCR, while the TCRdb copy is restricted to in-frame clones and leaves out a portion. V, J and clone size are taken as reported in that table, and D and trimming were inferred from the DNA itself. The table has over 200,000 clones, roughly 80% seen once; the top ten hold around 5.1%.

This TCR derives from a human donor in a cohort sampled during active COVID-19. Sample: peripheral blood. The chain is built from TRBV6-5 and TRBJ2-7; weak D call: TRBD2 (6 bases). The CDR3 is CASSLRGPPYEQYF. DNA of the CDR3: TGTGCCAGCAGTTTGCGGGGTCCCCCCTACGAGCAGTACTTC.